Shown below are 32 T cell receptor beta chains from a single sample sequenced in a study of long-term antiretroviral therapy in people with HIV. The authors ran the immunoSEQ assay, v3.0, at survey level. Clones were read by immunoSEQ multiplex PCR, and TCRdb kept only the in-frame ones, dropping some. The table lists 15,000 to 20,000 clones, 65% to 85% of them singletons. The material was unsorted PBMCs, obtained 0.6 years after starting antiretroviral therapy. All receptors come from a woman aged 18-29 years with HIV.

The gene calls are TRBV7-9 and TRBJ1-1; D remains ambiguous. V was shortened by 8 bases and J by 2 bases, with 3 bases between the two germline ends. The CDR3 totals 10 residues. Germline CDR1 and CDR2: SEHNR and FQNEAQ (reference sequence). The CDR3 loop reads CASGNTEAFF. The CDR3 nucleotides are TGTGCCAGCGGAAACACTGAAGCTTTCTTT.

The rearrangement links TRBV5-6 to TRBJ1-1; no definite D call. The CDR3 totals 13 residues. CDR1 and CDR2 (germline): SGHDT, YYEEEE. Trimming removed 2 bases from V and 11 bases from J, with 16 bases in between. CDR3 region: CASSLYVNGGAFF. The CDR3, as DNA: TGTGCCAGCAGCTTATACGTTAATGGCGGGGCTTTCTTT.

This chain uses TRBV2 with TRBJ2-5; 8 bases line up with TRBD1. With 4 bases clipped from V and 4 bases from J, the junction kept 5 bases outside the gene matches. The length of the CDR3 is 14 residues. CDR1 and CDR2 from the germline V gene are SNHLY and FYNNEI. The CDR3 spells CASSVDRGRETQYF. In DNA form, the CDR3 reads TGTGCCAGCAGTGTCGACAGGGGAAGAGAGACCCAGTACTTC.

The CDR3 sequence: CASSTSHAEAFF. The CDR3 DNA follows: TGTGCCAGCAGTACAAGTCACGCTGAAGCTTTCTTT. The J gene is TRBJ1-1, the V gene TRBV2; D call uncertain. CDR1 is SNHLY and CDR2 is FYNNEI in the germline V gene. The CDR3 sequence is 12 residues long. V lost 5 bases, J lost 6 bases, and 10 bases lay in between.

The chain has TRBV7-8 and TRBJ2-3; weak D call: TRBD2 (6 bases). V dropped 8 bases and J dropped 2 bases, with 20 bases sitting between them. Germline assignment: CDR1 SGHVS and CDR2 FQNEAQ. CDR3 length equals 16 residues. The CDR3 loop is CASGGGASLSTDTQYF. The CDR3 nucleotides read TGTGCCAGCGGAGGAGGGGCTAGCTTGTCCACAGATACGCAGTATTTT.

The table lists this clone with a count of one. The CDR3 spells CATSSWSIAEAFF. CDR3 nucleotides: TGTGCCACCAGCAGCTGGTCCATCGCTGAAGCTTTCTTT. J is TRBJ1-1 and V is TRBV15; D is undetermined. Per germline, CDR1 LNHNV and CDR2 YYDKDF (reference sequence). The CDR3 is made up of 13 amino acids. Trimming took off 3 bases at V and 6 bases at J, with 11 bases between the two ends.

The chain carries TRBV2 and TRBJ2-7, with D perhaps matching TRBD1 or TRBD2 (5 bases each). Germline CDR1 and CDR2: SNHLY and FYNNEI. Trimming took 8 bases from V and 1 from J, leaving 12 bases between them. The CDR3 loop spans 13 amino acids. The CDR3 sequence is CASQEGQSYEQYF. For the CDR3, the DNA is TGTGCCAGCCAAGAGGGGCAGTCCTACGAGCAGTACTTC. The full variable domain, in which reference TRBV2 and TRBJ2-7 provide the parts outside the CDR3, is EPEVTQTPSHQVTQMGQEVILRCVPISNHLYFYWYRQILGQKVEFLVSFYNNEISEKSEIFDDQFSVERPDGSNFTLKIRSTKLEDSAMYFCASQEGQSYEQYFGPGTRLTVT.

The rearrangement uses TRBV29-1 and TRBJ2-3; tentatively, D is TRBD1 (5 bases). The CDR3 sequence is 13 residues long. Germline V lookup: CDR1 SQVTM, CDR2 ANQGSEA. The V end lost 4 bases, the J end lost 5 bases, and 13 bases lay between the germline ends. DNA for the CDR3: TGCAGCGTTGCAGGGCTCAGCTTAGATACGCAGTATTTT. Translating it yields CSVAGLSLDTQYF.

The chain recombines TRBV7-9 with TRBJ2-1; D is uncertain. This CDR3 is built from 14 residues. Trimming stripped 2 bases from V and 7 bases from J, with 12 bases between. Germline values: CDR1 SEHNR, CDR2 FQNEAQ (reference sequence). The CDR3 is CASSLTPPDNEQFF. DNA for the CDR3: TGTGCCAGCAGCTTAACCCCCCCGGATAATGAGCAGTTCTTC. The full variable domain, rest sourced from reference TRBV7-9 and TRBJ2-1, is DTGVSQNPRHKITKRGQNVTFRCDPISEHNRLYWYRQTLGQGPEFLTYFQNEAQLEKSRLLSDRFSAERPKGSFSTLEIQRTEQGDSAMYLCASSLTPPDNEQFFGPGTRLTVL.

V gene TRBV7-9 combines with J gene TRBJ2-1; D remains ambiguous. CDR1 is SEHNR and CDR2 is FQNEAQ in the germline V gene (reference sequence). This CDR3 has 13 residues. The V end lost 11 bases, the J end lost 10 bases, and 21 bases lay between the germline ends. As DNA, the CDR3 is TGTGCCTCCCATCCCGGCCTAGTAAACGAGCAGTTCTTC. Its translation: CASHPGLVNEQFF.

The sample holds a few counts of this clone. This chain joins TRBV14 and TRBJ1-2; D uncertain. Germline V gene lookup returns CDR1 SGHDN and CDR2 FVKESK. There are 12 residues in the CDR3. V lost 2 bases and J lost 8, with 9 bases in between. CDR3 sequence (DNA): TGTGCCAGCAGCCAATGGGGAGGGGGCTACACCTTC. Translated: CASSQWGGGYTF.

This clone has a handful of counts. The V and J genes are TRBV30 and TRBJ1-2, with D hard to call. V was cut by 5 bases and J by 8 bases, with 9 bases left in between. CDR1 and CDR2 from the germline V gene are GTSNPN and SVGIG (reference sequence). There are 10 residues in the CDR3. CDR3 protein: CAWYSGGYTF. The CDR3 nucleotides read TGTGCCTGGTACAGTGGCGGCTACACCTTC.

The V call is TRBV28, the J call TRBJ1-1; D unresolved. This CDR3 contains 14 residues. V was clipped by 5 bases and J by 4 bases, with 14 bases between them. Per the germline V gene, CDR1 is MDHEN and CDR2 is SYDVKM. CDR3 loop: CASSLRGLITEAFF. Here the CDR3 DNA reads TGTGCCAGCAGTCTGCGGGGTCTAATCACTGAAGCTTTCTTT.

This clone appeared a few times. The CDR3 sequence: CASSSYGLAGGTGNTDTQYF. The CDR3 region has the DNA TGTGCCAGCAGTTCCTACGGACTAGCGGGAGGGACGGGTAACACAGATACGCAGTATTTT. The chain carries TRBV28 and TRBJ2-3; TRBD2 aligns across 15 bases. Germline CDR1 MDHEN, CDR2 SYDVKM. Losses at the gene ends were 4 bases for V and 2 bases for J; bases not matched to a gene: 13. The CDR3 is 20 residues long.

This chain connects TRBV11-1 to TRBJ2-1; 8 positions agree with TRBD1. Per the germline V gene, CDR1 is SGHAT and CDR2 is FQDESV (reference sequence). The CDR3 runs 14 residues. The junction had 6 bases not matched to a gene; V was cut back by 5 bases and J by 6 bases. The CDR3 here is CASSPRTGPNEQFF. For the CDR3, the DNA is TGTGCCAGCAGCCCAAGGACAGGGCCCAATGAGCAGTTCTTC.

The V call is TRBV27, the J call TRBJ2-1, with 7 bases identical to TRBD2. Germline V gene data show CDR1 as MNHEY and CDR2 as SMNVEV (reference sequence). There are 14 residues in the CDR3. Trimming took 5 bases from V and 2 from J; bases not matched to a gene: 3. Written as DNA, the CDR3 is TGTGCCAGCAGTGAGCGGGGAACCTACAATGAGCAGTTCTTC. Translated, it gives CASSERGTYNEQFF.

The chain combines TRBV5-5 with TRBJ1-6, with D hard to call. Between the trimmed V and J ends, which lost 4 bases and 10 bases, there was a span of 12 bases. Per the germline V gene, CDR1 is SGHKS and CDR2 is YYEKEE (reference sequence). The CDR3 has 13 amino acids. The CDR3 reads CASSQKGISPLHF. CDR3 coding DNA: TGTGCCAGCAGCCAGAAAGGGATCTCACCCCTCCACTTT.

The chain joins TRBV7-8 to TRBJ2-1, with D perhaps TRBD2 (7 bases). Germline lookup yields CDR1 SGHVS and CDR2 FQNEAQ. Trimming cost V 8 bases and J 4 bases, with 12 bases left between them. The CDR3 consists of 13 residues. The CDR3 DNA sequence: TGTGCCAGCCACAAGGGGGGGTACAATGAGCAGTTCTTC. This encodes CASHKGGYNEQFF.

CDR3: CASSQDRANWGGYTF. The CDR3 bases are TGCGCCAGCAGCCAAGATCGGGCGAACTGGGGTGGCTACACCTTC. The chain is built from TRBV4-3 and TRBJ1-2; D ambiguous. The germline V gene encodes CDR1 LGHNA and CDR2 YSLEER. Trimming left V 0 bases short and J 7 bases short, with 15 bases between. CDR3 length equals 15 residues.

The chain carries TRBV2 and TRBJ1-5, with no clear D. This CDR3 is built from 14 residues. Germline CDR1 SNHLY, CDR2 FYNNEI. V was pared by 2 bases and J by 4 bases, with 9 bases between. The CDR3 DNA is TGTGCCAGCAGTGAAAACACATTAAATCAGCCCCAGCATTTT. Translation: CASSENTLNQPQHF. Filled out from reference TRBV2 and TRBJ1-5, the complete variable domain reads EPEVTQTPSHQVTQMGQEVILRCVPISNHLYFYWYRQILGQKVEFLVSFYNNEISEKSEIFDDQFSVERPDGSNFTLKIRSTKLEDSAMYFCASSENTLNQPQHFGDGTRLSIL.

This chain links TRBV6-6 with TRBJ1-4; no firm D call. Trimming pared 0 bases from V and 8 bases from J, leaving 7 bases between. The CDR3 consists of 13 residues. Germline V gene sequence: CDR1 MNHNY, CDR2 SVGAGI (reference sequence). CDR3 sequence reads: CASSYSGLEKLFF. The CDR3 DNA follows: TGTGCCAGCAGTTACTCGGGCCTCGAAAAACTGTTTTTT.

The rearrangement joins TRBV7-9 to TRBJ1-6, with 7 bases fitting TRBD1. Germline lookup yields CDR1 SEHNR and CDR2 FQNEAQ (reference sequence). The CDR3 extends over 15 amino acids. The J segment lost 9 bases and the V segment lost 1 base, leaving 6 bases of the junction unmatched. CDR3 nucleotides: TGTGCCAGCAGCTTAGGTGGCAGGGGGTTTTCACCCCTCCACTTT. This codes for CASSLGGRGFSPLHF.

This clone was observed once. V usage is TRBV7-9 and J usage is TRBJ2-7, with 7 bases lining up with TRBD2. Germline V gene data show CDR1 as SEHNR and CDR2 as FQNEAQ (reference sequence). This CDR3 is 12 amino acids long. Trimming took 6 bases from V and 4 from J; bases not matched to a gene: 3. CDR3 sequence: CASSFSGYEQYF. The CDR3 DNA follows: TGTGCCAGCAGTTTTAGCGGGTACGAGCAGTACTTC.

There are a few counts of this clone. The chain links TRBV6-5 to TRBJ1-3; D ambiguous. V was cut by 2 bases and J by 2 bases, with 13 bases left in between. CDR1 and CDR2 (germline): MNHEY, SVGAGI. The CDR3 is 16 amino acids. The CDR3 DNA reads TGTGCCAGCAGTTACGATATGATAGATCCTGGAAACACCATATATTTT. Residues: CASSYDMIDPGNTIYF.

The chain is built from TRBV6-6 and TRBJ1-1, with D perhaps TRBD1 (6 bases). V was pared by 0 bases and J by 5 bases, with 13 bases between. Germline V CDR1 and CDR2: MNHNY, SVGAGI (reference sequence). The CDR3 contains 15 residues. In nucleotides, the CDR3 is TGTGCCAGCAGTTACTCTCCCCAGGGGAGAACTGAAGCTTTCTTT. Its translation: CASSYSPQGRTEAFF.

The V and J genes are TRBV27 and TRBJ1-2; D unresolved. Germline V gene lookup returns CDR1 MNHEY and CDR2 SMNVEV (reference sequence). V lost 5 bases, J lost 8 bases, and 12 bases lay in between. This CDR3 contains 12 residues. The CDR3 nucleotides read TGTGCCAGCAGTACGGGAATGGGGGGCTACACCTTC. Its protein is CASSTGMGGYTF.

The rearrangement uses TRBV4-2 and TRBJ2-1, with D possibly TRBD2 on 5 matching bases. The germline V gene encodes CDR1 LGHNA and CDR2 YNFKEQ. CDR3 size: 14 residues. V shed 1 base and J shed 7 bases, with 11 bases lying between them. CDR3 region: CASSQGGSRNEQFF. Written as DNA, the CDR3 is TGTGCCAGCAGCCAAGGAGGGAGCAGGAATGAGCAGTTCTTC.

The chain has TRBV28 and TRBJ2-7, with D tentatively TRBD1 (5 bases). Trimming removed 3 bases at V and 8 bases at J, with 11 bases between. Germline V lookup: CDR1 MDHEN, CDR2 SYDVKM. The CDR3 runs to 12 residues. CDR3 loop: CASSFQGLKQYF. In DNA form, the CDR3 reads TGTGCCAGCAGTTTCCAGGGTCTGAAGCAGTACTTC. The full variable domain, in which reference TRBV28 and TRBJ2-7 provide the parts outside the CDR3, is DVKVTQSSRYLVKRTGEKVFLECVQDMDHENMFWYRQDPGLGLRLIYFSYDVKMKEKGDIPEGYSVSREKKERFSLILESASTNQTSMYLCASSFQGLKQYFGPGTRLTVT.

V gene TRBV6-1 combines with J gene TRBJ1-3; 8 bases map to TRBD1. Germline V gene sequence: CDR1 MNHNS, CDR2 SASEGT. The V gene end was trimmed by 0 bases and the J gene end by 0 bases; junction bases not matched to a gene: 7. The CDR3 totals 18 residues. CDR3 sequence: CASSEAGQGIFSGNTIYF. The CDR3 region has the DNA TGTGCCAGCAGTGAAGCCGGACAGGGCATATTCTCTGGAAACACCATATATTTT.

This chain uses TRBV7-8 with TRBJ2-1; no clear D gene. Trimming removed 3 bases at V and 6 bases at J, with 21 bases between. Germline V gene lookup returns CDR1 SGHVS and CDR2 FQNEAQ. The CDR3 runs to 17 residues. CDR3 nucleotide sequence: TGTGCCAGCAGCTTCACATATGGGCTCCGGCCCCCCAATGAGCAGTTCTTC. Its protein is CASSFTYGLRPPNEQFF. The full variable domain, completed using reference TRBV7-8 and TRBJ2-1, is GAGVSQSPRYKVAKRGQDVALRCDPISGHVSLFWYQQALGQGPEFLTYFQNEAQLDKSGLPSDRFFAERPEGSVSTLKIQRTQQEDSAVYLCASSFTYGLRPPNEQFFGPGTRLTVL.

V is TRBV2 and J is TRBJ2-5; weak D call: TRBD2 (6 bases). Trimming removed 6 bases from V and 4 bases from J, with 12 bases in between. The germline V gene has CDR1 SNHLY and CDR2 FYNNEI. CDR3 length equals 13 residues. CDR3 region: CASRGLRGETQYF. CDR3 coding DNA: TGTGCCAGCAGGGGACTTCGGGGAGAGACCCAGTACTTC.

For the CDR3, the DNA is TGTGCCAGCAGCTTGAGCAGGTACACTGAAGCTTTCTTT. Its translation is CASSLSRYTEAFF. V is TRBV5-8 and J is TRBJ1-1; no firm D call. The length of the CDR3 is 13 residues. Germline CDR1 SGHTS, CDR2 YDEGEE. The germline V and J ends were trimmed by 1 base and 3 bases, with 7 bases remaining between them.